A single sample is the source of the 3 T cell receptor beta chains below, sequenced in a study of STAT5B mutations in CD4+ large granular lymphocyte leukemia. The method was immunoSEQ multiplex PCR; TCRdb's version includes in-frame clones alone and lacks a portion of them. The data show some 45,000 clones, with around 85% seen just once and 2.6% held by the top ten. Sample: CD4+ T cells from blood buffy coats. Source of these receptors: a human donor in good health.

The rearrangement joins TRBV5-1 to TRBJ2-5; D is undetermined. V was pared by 4 bases and J by 5 bases, with 12 bases between. The CDR3 extends over 13 amino acids. Per the germline V gene, CDR1 is SGHRS and CDR2 is YFSETQ. The CDR3 loop reads CASSPRRVETQYF. DNA for the CDR3: TGCGCCAGCAGCCCGCGTCGGGTTGAGACCCAGTACTTC.

The J gene is TRBJ1-2, the V gene TRBV2; D gene unclear. V was clipped by 8 bases and J by 5 bases, with 15 bases between them. This CDR3 is built from 13 residues. Germline V gene lookup returns CDR1 SNHLY and CDR2 FYNNEI. The CDR3 protein is CASREGPVYGYTF. The CDR3, as DNA: TGTGCCAGCCGAGAAGGGCCAGTTTATGGCTACACCTTC. The whole variable domain, filled in from reference TRBV2 and TRBJ1-2, reads EPEVTQTPSHQVTQMGQEVILRCVPISNHLYFYWYRQILGQKVEFLVSFYNNEISEKSEIFDDQFSVERPDGSNFTLKIRSTKLEDSAMYFCASREGPVYGYTFGSGTRLTVV.

The rearrangement joins TRBV2 to TRBJ1-5; TRBD1 is a possible D gene (5 bases). Deletions cut 8 bases from V and 3 bases from J, with 17 bases between. CDR3 length: 15 residues. CDR1 is SNHLY and CDR2 is FYNNEI in the germline V gene. CDR3 nucleotide sequence: TGTGCCAGCGCACCCTCGGCGGGACCCAATCAGCCCCAGCATTTT. Residues: CASAPSAGPNQPQHF.